The text below deals with one T cell receptor beta chain. The antigen is unknown. This sample is drawn from a study of response to subunit inactivated influenza vaccine. Whole-study results and caveats: The authors suggested that few new T cells are recruited per seasonal influenza vaccination.

TCRdb passed the RT-PCR reads through MiXCR, listing each CDR3 protein once. The sample holds around 480,000 distinct CDR3 sequences, about 15% seen once. Germline V gene lookup returns CDR1 DFQATT and CDR2 SNEGSKA (reference sequence). V lost 6 bases and J lost 8, with 20 bases in between. The CDR3 sequence is 14 residues long. This receptor was obtained from a man aged 50-75 years who received an inactivated influenza vaccine. The V gene is TRBV20-1, the J gene TRBJ2-1; D is uncertain. The starting material was CD4+ T cells sorted from PBMCs, obtained around 25 months after vaccination. DNA of the CDR3: TGCAGTGCCGGAAATAGGTTCAGTCGAGATGAGCAGTTCTTC. It translates to CSAGNRFSRDEQFF.